Presented here are 15 T cell receptor beta chains from one specimen sequenced in a study of blood T cell repertoires in COVID-19. Using immunoSEQ multiplex PCR, the repertoire was profiled, and TCRdb retains in-frame clones only, with some absent. The sample shows about 48,000 clones, 77% of them seen only once. Sample: peripheral blood. The receptors stem from a human donor with active or convalescent COVID-19. The donor label of this sample is uncertain.

The J gene is TRBJ2-1, the V gene TRBV5-5, with 7 bases lining up with TRBD2. The germline gives CDR1 SGHKS, CDR2 YYEKEE (reference sequence). The CDR3 is 15 amino acids. V shed 0 bases, J shed 4 bases, and the junction held 4 bases outside the gene matches. The CDR3 spells CASSLGGSGYNEQFF. DNA of the CDR3: TGTGCCAGCAGCTTGGGCGGGAGTGGGTACAATGAGCAGTTCTTC.

This chain joins TRBV18 and TRBJ2-2; 7 nucleotides line up with TRBD1. Germline values: CDR1 KGHSH, CDR2 LQKENI. The CDR3 totals 17 residues. Unmatched junction bases numbered 6, after V lost 2 bases and J lost 0 bases. The CDR3 region is CASSPATGTANTGELFF. CDR3 DNA sequence: TGTGCCAGCTCACCAGCAACCGGGACAGCGAACACCGGGGAGCTGTTTTTT. Supplemented by reference TRBV18 and TRBJ2-2, the full variable domain reads NAGVMQNPRHLVRRRGQEARLRCSPMKGHSHVYWYRQLPEEGLKFMVYLQKENIIDESGMPKERFSAEFPKEGPSILRIQQVVRGDSAAYFCASSPATGTANTGELFFGEGSRLTVL.

The chain employs TRBV5-4 and TRBJ2-2; 8 bases align to TRBD1. The junction had 5 bases not matched to a gene; V was cut back by 4 bases and J by 3 bases. Per the germline V gene, CDR1 is SGHNT and CDR2 is YYREEE (reference sequence). The CDR3 spans 15 residues. CDR3 in amino acids: CASSLGQGYTGELFF. The CDR3 region has the DNA TGTGCCAGCAGCCTCGGACAGGGTTACACCGGGGAGCTGTTTTTT.

The chain's CDR3 is CASSNIRRGTEAFF. The DNA of the CDR3 is TGTGCCAGCAGCAACATCCGCAGGGGGACTGAAGCTTTCTTT. The chain uses TRBV7-9 and TRBJ1-1; 7 nucleotides align to TRBD1. Per the germline V gene, CDR1 is SEHNR and CDR2 is FQNEAQ (reference sequence). After removal of 5 bases from V and 5 bases from J, the junction contained 8 bases not matched to a gene. The CDR3 contains 14 residues.

The chain combines TRBV2 with TRBJ1-1; D call uncertain. V lost 4 bases and J 1 base, leaving 10 bases between the germline ends. Per germline, CDR1 SNHLY and CDR2 FYNNEI. The CDR3 contains 14 residues. The CDR3 region is CASSAGRGNTEAFF. As DNA, the CDR3 is TGTGCCAGCAGTGCTGGACGGGGGAACACTGAAGCTTTCTTT.

This chain uses TRBV16 with TRBJ2-7; the match to TRBD1 covers 8 bases. V dropped 2 bases and J dropped 5; count of bases not matched to a gene: 5. Germline V gene data show CDR1 as KGHSY and CDR2 as FQNENV. The CDR3 sequence is 14 residues long. CDR3 nucleotides: TGTGCCAGCAGCCAAGAGACAGGGGTCCACGAGCAGTACTTC. It codes for CASSQETGVHEQYF.

The V call is TRBV6-5, the J call TRBJ2-7; 11 nucleotides agree with TRBD1. The CDR3 sequence is 13 residues long. The germline V gene has CDR1 MNHEY and CDR2 SVGAGI. V was clipped by 8 bases and J by 7 bases; unmatched bases: 7. For the CDR3, the DNA is TGTGCCAGCGGCCGGGACAGGGGGAGGGAGCAGTACTTC. It codes for CASGRDRGREQYF.

This clone was seen only once. This rearrangement joins TRBV3-1 (or the pseudogene TRBV3-2) to TRBJ2-1; D is unclear. CDR1 is LGHDT and CDR2 is YNNKEL in the germline V gene (reference sequence). This CDR3 contains 18 residues. Trimming removed 4 bases from V and 5 bases from J, with 24 bases in between. CDR3 amino acids: CASSRESRARTPNNEQFF. CDR3 bases: TGTGCCAGCAGCCGCGAGTCGAGAGCGAGAACACCCAACAATGAGCAGTTCTTC.

This chain connects TRBV7-2 to TRBJ2-7; D possibly corresponds to TRBD1 (5 bases). V was shortened by 5 bases and J by 1 base, with 15 bases between the two germline ends. Germline V CDR1 and CDR2: SGHTA, FQGNSA. The CDR3 is made up of 15 amino acids. This CDR3 reads CASSADRVRSYEQYF. CDR3 sequence (DNA): TGTGCCAGCAGCGCAGACAGAGTAAGGTCCTACGAGCAGTACTTC.

The chain employs TRBV6-5 and TRBJ1-3, with D possibly being TRBD1 (5 bases). Germline values: CDR1 MNHEY, CDR2 SVGAGI. Trimming stripped 6 bases from V and 0 bases from J, with 9 bases between. The CDR3 loop spans 14 amino acids. The CDR3 bases are TGTGCCAGCAGAGCGGGGGACTCTGGAAACACCATATATTTT. It encodes CASRAGDSGNTIYF.

The J gene is TRBJ1-2, the V gene TRBV7-8, with D tentatively TRBD1 (5 bases). The CDR3 spans 13 residues. Germline loops: CDR1 SGHVS, CDR2 FQNEAQ. V was pared by 5 bases and J by 5 bases, with 12 bases between. CDR3 sequence: CASSARDRYGYTF. CDR3 nucleotide sequence: TGTGCCAGCAGCGCCCGAGACAGATATGGCTACACCTTC.

This clone came up a few times. The genes are TRBV15 and TRBJ2-2; D uncertain. This CDR3 has 13 residues. Trimming shortened V by 4 bases and J by 6 bases, and 9 bases separated the two germline ends. The V gene's germline CDR1 is LNHNV and CDR2 YYDKDF (reference sequence). The CDR3 DNA follows: TGTGCCACCAGCACAGATTTAGCCGGGGAGCTGTTTTTT. Translated, it gives CATSTDLAGELFF.

The genes are TRBV25-1 and TRBJ2-7, with 8 bases that match TRBD2. Trimming cost V 6 bases and J 3 bases; bases outside gene matches: 7. The CDR3 contains 14 residues. The germline V gene encodes CDR1 MGHDK and CDR2 SYGVNS. CDR3 bases: TGTGCCAGCAGCTCCGCCGGGACTAGCTACGAGCAGTACTTC. Its protein is CASSSAGTSYEQYF.

The chain uses TRBV3-1 (or the pseudogene TRBV3-2) and TRBJ1-1, with TRBD1 matching 11 bases. CDR1 is LGHDT and CDR2 is YNNKEL in the germline V gene (reference sequence). V was clipped by 5 bases and J by 11 bases; unmatched bases: 7. The CDR3 is made up of 13 amino acids. This CDR3 reads CASSYGTGGLAFF. CDR3 DNA: TGTGCCAGCAGCTACGGGACAGGGGGTCTCGCTTTCTTT.

The chain joins TRBV10-1 to TRBJ2-3; TRBD1 matches at 7 bases. V shed 0 bases, J shed 0 bases, and the junction held 3 bases outside the gene matches. Per germline, CDR1 WNHNN and CDR2 SYGVQD (reference sequence). CDR3 size: 16 residues. CDR3 bases: TGCGCCAGCAGTGAGTCAAGGGGGCTGAGCACAGATACGCAGTATTTT. It yields the protein CASSESRGLSTDTQYF.